Following are 13 T cell receptor beta chains from one sample sequenced in a study of shared clonotypes between healthy human individuals. The table came from immunoSEQ multiplex PCR; TCRdb's copy has only in-frame clones and leaves some out. The sample lists around 1.1 million clones, 75% to 85% occurring once. The sequencing input was memory CD4+ T cells from PBMCs. The subset is: CD45RA-negative fraction. Receptor source: a man aged 18-30 years in good health. Some clones in this sample may be carry-over from other donors' samples.

This clone was picked up one time. A read error is possible here, since a much larger clone lies one base away. The chain combines TRBV7-8 with TRBJ2-5, with D hard to call. This CDR3 is built from 11 residues. Germline V gene data show CDR1 as SGHVS and CDR2 as FQNEAQ. Deletions cut 4 bases from V and 0 bases from J, with 0 bases between. The CDR3 is CASSYQETQYF. In DNA form, the CDR3 reads TGTGCCAGCAGCTACCAAGAGACCCAGTACTTC.

In regard to this clone: Other nucleotide sequences from this sample produce the same CDR3. The chain employs TRBV6-1 and TRBJ1-1; no firm D call. Germline V gene lookup returns CDR1 MNHNS and CDR2 SASEGT. Trimming pared 4 bases from V and 2 bases from J, leaving 8 bases between. The CDR3 is 13 amino acids. The CDR3 DNA sequence: TGTGCCAGCAGTGCCCAGCCAAACACTGAAGCTTTCTTT. Translating gives CASSAQPNTEAFF.

This chain connects TRBV6-4 to TRBJ2-3; the match to TRBD2 covers 7 bases. The CDR3 totals 14 residues. Unmatched junction bases numbered 10, after V lost 9 bases and J lost 4 bases. Germline V gene data show CDR1 as MRHNA and CDR2 as SNTAGT. The CDR3, as DNA: TGTGCCAGTGGGGGAGTGGCGGGAGCAGATACGCAGTATTTT. Translated, it gives CASGGVAGADTQYF.

The chain links TRBV19 to TRBJ2-7; D possibly corresponds to TRBD1 (5 bases). From germline, CDR1 is LNHDA and CDR2 SQIVND (reference sequence). This CDR3 has 12 residues. Trimming shortened V by 4 bases and J by 5 bases, and 9 bases separated the two germline ends. Here the CDR3 reads CASSKGRDEQYF. CDR3 sequence (DNA): TGTGCCAGTAGTAAAGGCAGGGACGAGCAGTACTTC.

V is TRBV5-6 and J is TRBJ1-4; 8 bases map to TRBD1. The germline V gene has CDR1 SGHDT and CDR2 YYEEEE. There are 14 residues in the CDR3. V lost 0 bases, J lost 8 bases, and 3 bases stayed unmatched. Here the CDR3 DNA reads TGTGCCAGCAGCTTGGGACAGGGGAGGGAAAAACTGTTTTTT. This translates into CASSLGQGREKLFF.

The chain joins TRBV19 to TRBJ1-5, with no clear D. V lost 1 base to trimming and J lost 2 bases, with 9 bases between them. CDR1 and CDR2 from the germline V gene are LNHDA and SQIVND (reference sequence). The CDR3 covers 15 residues. The CDR3 loop reads CASSIASLGNQPQHF. In DNA form, the CDR3 reads TGTGCCAGTAGTATAGCCAGCTTGGGCAATCAGCCCCAGCATTTT.

Concerning this clone: The germline gene is not matched at one end of the junction; a read error may be the cause. The sample contains more than one DNA sequence encoding this CDR3. The chain is built from TRBV28 and TRBJ1-5; TRBD1 might be the D (6 bases). The germline V gene has CDR1 MDHEN and CDR2 SYDVKM. This CDR3 comprises 15 residues. The CDR3 DNA reads as TGTGCCAGTAGTTCCCCCTCGGACAGAAGGCCGCCCCAGCATTTT. Amino acid sequence: CASSSPSDRRPPQHF. The whole variable domain, remainder taken from reference TRBV28 and TRBJ1-5, is DVKVTQSSRYLVKRTGEKVFLECVQDMDHENMFWYRQDPGLGLRLIYFSYDVKMKEKGDIPEGYSVSREKKERFSLILESASTNQTSMYLCASSSPSDRRPPQHFGDGTRLSIL.

Concerning this clone: At the DNA level, this CDR3 is encoded by other sequences in the same sample as well. The chain is built from TRBV9 and TRBJ2-3; no clear D. The CDR3 consists of 13 residues. Germline values: CDR1 SGDLS, CDR2 YYNGEE. V lost 0 bases, J lost 6 bases, and 8 bases lay in between. CDR3 loop: CASSVVTTDTQYF. The DNA for the CDR3 is TGTGCCAGCAGCGTAGTCACGACGGATACGCAGTATTTT.

J is TRBJ2-2 and V is TRBV7-3; 9 nucleotides align to TRBD2. In germline, CDR1 is SGHTA, CDR2 FQGTGA. After removal of 4 bases from V and 4 bases from J, the junction contained 7 bases not matched to a gene. The CDR3 consists of 16 residues. CDR3 amino acids: CASSSTSGLFTGELFF. CDR3 bases: TGTGCCAGCAGCTCGACTAGCGGTCTTTTCACCGGGGAGCTGTTTTTT.

Remarks on this clone: Other nucleotide sequences in the sample specify the same CDR3. This rearrangement joins TRBV28 to TRBJ2-3; D call uncertain. Deletions cut 4 bases from V and 2 bases from J, with 7 bases between. This CDR3 has 13 residues. From germline, CDR1 is MDHEN and CDR2 SYDVKM. This chain's CDR3 is CASSSPVTDTQYF. CDR3 sequence (DNA): TGTGCCAGCAGTTCCCCAGTCACAGATACGCAGTATTTT. The whole variable domain, filled in from reference TRBV28 and TRBJ2-3, reads DVKVTQSSRYLVKRTGEKVFLECVQDMDHENMFWYRQDPGLGLRLIYFSYDVKMKEKGDIPEGYSVSREKKERFSLILESASTNQTSMYLCASSSPVTDTQYFGPGTRLTVL.

DNA of the CDR3: TGCGCCAGCAGCTTAAGCGGGACAGACAATCAGCCCCAGCATTTT. This gives the protein CASSLSGTDNQPQHF. The genes are TRBV5-1 and TRBJ1-5; 7 nucleotides line up with TRBD1. Germline CDR1 is SGHRS and CDR2 is YFSETQ. The CDR3 sequence is 15 residues long. V gave up 2 bases and J gave up 3 bases; unmatched junction bases: 5.

V is TRBV5-1 and J is TRBJ2-4, with unresolved D. Germline lookup yields CDR1 SGHRS and CDR2 YFSETQ. The CDR3 covers 14 residues. V dropped 4 bases and J dropped 8 bases, with 16 bases sitting between them. CDR3 amino acids: CASSGIRREDIQYF. CDR3 DNA sequence: TGCGCCAGCAGCGGGATTAGGAGAGAGGACATTCAGTACTTC.

The J gene is TRBJ1-1, the V gene TRBV6-6, with D maybe TRBD1 (6 bases). V gave up 5 bases and J gave up 4 bases, with 11 bases separating them. CDR1 is MNHNY and CDR2 is SVGAGI in the germline V gene (reference sequence). The CDR3 extends over 13 amino acids. CDR3 protein: CASSQRGITEAFF. The CDR3 bases are TGTGCCAGCAGTCAGAGGGGGATCACTGAAGCTTTCTTT.